The clone carrying this TCR beta chain was counted only a few times. The target antigen is unknown. Total RNA came from unfractionated whole blood. It was the library that attached unique molecular identifiers to individual cDNA molecules. Original processing methods: A typical sample had 100,000 or so TCRs, with roughly 23,224 to 700,000 overall. From the 5' RACE reads, TCRdb called clonotypes with MiXCR, one entry per CDR3 protein. It is TCRdb's table, rather than the study itself, that gives the V and J calls and clone size. The repertoire has about 80,000 distinct CDR3 sequences, around a sixth of them found once; the top ten carry nearly 7%. V was cut by 5 bases and J by 0 bases, with 14 bases left in between. Germline V CDR1 and CDR2: SGHVS, FQNEAQ. CDR3 length: 16 amino acids. This sample was included in a study of human T cells and chemical hapten exposure. Study summary: The study traced per-sample TCR yield variation mainly to small differences in pooled library volumes.

General study results and limits: DPC sensitization left the count of TCRs above 1 in 1000 unchanged.

This sequence originates from a female donor in good health. The chain has TRBV7-8 and TRBJ2-1; D call uncertain. The CDR3 here is CASSQPGRSSYNEQFF. The CDR3 region has the DNA TGTGCCAGCAGCCAACCGGGCCGCTCCTCCTACAATGAGCAGTTCTTC.